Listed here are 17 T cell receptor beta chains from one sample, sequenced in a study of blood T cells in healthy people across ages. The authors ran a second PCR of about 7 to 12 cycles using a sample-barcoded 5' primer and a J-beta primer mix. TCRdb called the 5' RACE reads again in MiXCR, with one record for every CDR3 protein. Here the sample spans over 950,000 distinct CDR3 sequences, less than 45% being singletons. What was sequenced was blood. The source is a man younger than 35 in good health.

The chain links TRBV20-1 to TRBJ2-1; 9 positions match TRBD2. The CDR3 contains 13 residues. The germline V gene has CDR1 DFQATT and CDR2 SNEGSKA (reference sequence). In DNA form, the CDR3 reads TGCAGCGCGGGGGGGACTAGCCACAATGAGCAGTTCTTC. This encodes CSAGGTSHNEQFF.

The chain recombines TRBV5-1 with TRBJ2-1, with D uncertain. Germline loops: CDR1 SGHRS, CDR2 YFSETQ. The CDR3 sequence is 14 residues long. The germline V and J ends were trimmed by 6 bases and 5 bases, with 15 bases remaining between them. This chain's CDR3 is CASTVLRTNNEQFF. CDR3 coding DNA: TGCGCCAGCACCGTTCTTCGTACCAACAATGAGCAGTTCTTC.

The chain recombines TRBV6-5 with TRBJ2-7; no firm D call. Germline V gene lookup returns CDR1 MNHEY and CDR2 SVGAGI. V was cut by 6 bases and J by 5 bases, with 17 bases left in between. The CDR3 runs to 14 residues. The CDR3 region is CASSRGTETHEQYF. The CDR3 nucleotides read TGTGCCAGCAGCCGAGGTACAGAAACCCACGAGCAGTACTTC.

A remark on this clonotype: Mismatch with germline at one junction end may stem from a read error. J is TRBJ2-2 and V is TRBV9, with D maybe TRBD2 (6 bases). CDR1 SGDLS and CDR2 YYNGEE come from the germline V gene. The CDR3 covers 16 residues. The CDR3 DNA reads TGTGCCAGCAGCGTAGTGCCACGTCGTACGTCCGGGGGGCTGTTTTTT. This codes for CASSVVPRRTSGGLFF.

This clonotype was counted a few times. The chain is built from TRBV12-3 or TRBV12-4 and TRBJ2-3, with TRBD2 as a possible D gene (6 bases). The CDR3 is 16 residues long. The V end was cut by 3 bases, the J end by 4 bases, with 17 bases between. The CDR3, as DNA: TGTGCCAGCAGTTTTGCCCGCGGGGTTGGGGCAGATACGCAGTATTTT. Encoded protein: CASSFARGVGADTQYF.

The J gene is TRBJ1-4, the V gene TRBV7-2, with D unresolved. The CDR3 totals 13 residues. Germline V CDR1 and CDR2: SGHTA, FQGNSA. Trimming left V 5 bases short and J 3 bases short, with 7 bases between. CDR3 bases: TGTGCCAGCAGCGCGGTCGCTAATGAAAAACTGTTTTTT. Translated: CASSAVANEKLFF.

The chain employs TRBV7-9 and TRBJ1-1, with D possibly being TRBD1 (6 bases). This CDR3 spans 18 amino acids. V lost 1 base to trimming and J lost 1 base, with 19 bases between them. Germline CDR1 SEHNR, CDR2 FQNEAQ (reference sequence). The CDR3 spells CASSLGWGIRGQNTEAFF. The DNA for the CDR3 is TGTGCCAGCAGCTTAGGTTGGGGGATCCGGGGGCAGAACACTGAAGCTTTCTTT.

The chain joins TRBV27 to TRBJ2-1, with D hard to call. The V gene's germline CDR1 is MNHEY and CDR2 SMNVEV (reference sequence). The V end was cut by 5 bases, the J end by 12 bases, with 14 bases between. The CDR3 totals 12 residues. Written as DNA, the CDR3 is TGTGCCAGCAGTCGCTGGAAAACTTGGCAGTTCTTC. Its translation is CASSRWKTWQFF.

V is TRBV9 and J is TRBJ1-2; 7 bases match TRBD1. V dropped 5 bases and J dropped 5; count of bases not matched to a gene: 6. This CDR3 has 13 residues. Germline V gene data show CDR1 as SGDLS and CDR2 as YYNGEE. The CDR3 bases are TGTGCCAGCAGAGGACAGGCAATTTATGGCTACACCTTC. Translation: CASRGQAIYGYTF.

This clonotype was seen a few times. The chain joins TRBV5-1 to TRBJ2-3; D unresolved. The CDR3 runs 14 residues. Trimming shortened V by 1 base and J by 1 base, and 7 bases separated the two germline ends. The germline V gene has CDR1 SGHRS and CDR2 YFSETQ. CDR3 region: CASSLSIGTDTQYF. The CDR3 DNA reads TGCGCCAGCAGCTTGAGTATCGGCACAGATACGCAGTATTTT.

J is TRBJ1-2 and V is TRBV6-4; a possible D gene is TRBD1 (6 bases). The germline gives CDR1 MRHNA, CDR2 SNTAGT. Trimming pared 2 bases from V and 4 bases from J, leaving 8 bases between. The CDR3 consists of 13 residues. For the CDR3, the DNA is TGTGCCAGCAGTGACGAGGGGGTCTATGGCTACACCTTC. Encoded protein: CASSDEGVYGYTF.

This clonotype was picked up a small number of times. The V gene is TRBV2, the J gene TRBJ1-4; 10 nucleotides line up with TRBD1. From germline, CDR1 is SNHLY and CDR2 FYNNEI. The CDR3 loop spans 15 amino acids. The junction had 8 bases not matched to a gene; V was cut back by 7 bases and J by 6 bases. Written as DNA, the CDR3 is TGTGCCAGCACTCCTTCGGGGACAGGGGATGAAAAACTGTTTTTT. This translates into CASTPSGTGDEKLFF.

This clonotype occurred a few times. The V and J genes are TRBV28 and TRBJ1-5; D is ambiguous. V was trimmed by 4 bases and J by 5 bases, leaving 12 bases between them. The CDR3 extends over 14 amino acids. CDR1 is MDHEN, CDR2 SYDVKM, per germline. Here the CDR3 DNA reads TGTGCCAGCAGTTCCACAGTTCTTTATCAGCCCCAGCATTTT. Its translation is CASSSTVLYQPQHF.

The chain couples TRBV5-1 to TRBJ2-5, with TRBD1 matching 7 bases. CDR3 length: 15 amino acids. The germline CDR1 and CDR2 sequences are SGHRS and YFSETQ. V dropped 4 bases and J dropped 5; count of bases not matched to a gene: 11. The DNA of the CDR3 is TGCGCCAGCAGCGTATTACAGGGGTCTCAGGAGACCCAGTACTTC. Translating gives CASSVLQGSQETQYF. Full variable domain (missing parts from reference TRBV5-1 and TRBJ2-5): KAGVTQTPRYLIKTRGQQVTLSCSPISGHRSVSWYQQTPGQGLQFLFEYFSETQRNKGNFPGRFSGRQFSNSRSEMNVSTLELGDSALYLCASSVLQGSQETQYFGPGTRLLVL.

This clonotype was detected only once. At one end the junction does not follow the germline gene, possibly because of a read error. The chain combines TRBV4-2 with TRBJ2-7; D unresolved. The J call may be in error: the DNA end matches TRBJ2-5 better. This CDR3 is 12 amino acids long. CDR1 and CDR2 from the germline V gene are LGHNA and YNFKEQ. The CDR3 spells CASNQDLETQYF. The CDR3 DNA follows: TGTGCCAGCAACCAAGACTTGGAGACCCAGTACTTC.

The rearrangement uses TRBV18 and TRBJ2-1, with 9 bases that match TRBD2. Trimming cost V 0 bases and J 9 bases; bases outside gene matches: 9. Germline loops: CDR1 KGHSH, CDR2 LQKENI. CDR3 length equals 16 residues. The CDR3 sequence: CASSPPGLAGVGEQFF. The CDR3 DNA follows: TGTGCCAGCTCACCACCGGGACTAGCAGGGGTTGGTGAGCAGTTCTTC.

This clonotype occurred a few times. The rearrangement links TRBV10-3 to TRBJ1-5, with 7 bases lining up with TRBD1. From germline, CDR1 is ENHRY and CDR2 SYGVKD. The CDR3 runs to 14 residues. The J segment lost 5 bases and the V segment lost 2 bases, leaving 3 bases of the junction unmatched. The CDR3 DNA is TGTGCCATCAGTGAGGGGACAGATCATCAGCCCCAGCATTTT. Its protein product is CAISEGTDHQPQHF.